This T cell receptor (beta chain) originates from a study of identical twins. Whole-study results and caveats: When twins shared out-of-frame alpha sequences, those sequences had excess low generation probability. These conclusions were based on statistical analysis (cross-sectional, not following the same donors).

Germline CDR1 reads MNHNS; CDR2 reads SASEGT. The CDR3 spans 17 residues. Unmatched junction bases numbered 10, after V lost 4 bases and J lost 2 bases. Template switching (which added a universal primer site) was used, and cDNA carried unique molecular identifiers. TCRdb re-derived calls from the 5' RACE reads in MiXCR, one entry per CDR3 protein. The table shows 1.5 million to 2 million distinct CDR3 sequences, with 32% occurring only once. This clonotype was observed a few times. Its matching antigen is unknown. The TCR sequence derives from a newborn girl in good health. The chain links TRBV6-1 to TRBJ2-7; 11 bases map to TRBD1. Material: cord blood. The CDR3 nucleotides are TGTGCCAGCAGTGTGCATGCCATGGACAGGGGGCCCTACGAGCAGTACTTC. The encoded protein is CASSVHAMDRGPYEQYF.